A selection of T cell receptor beta chains follows, all from one sample in a study of blood T cells in healthy people across ages. Each CDR3 protein gets one entry after TCRdb re-called the 5' RACE reads with MiXCR. Of some 1,800,000 distinct CDR3 sequences in the sample, about two fifths were seen once. What was sequenced was blood. These receptor sequences come from a human donor in good health. CDR3s include the opening cysteine and the closing phenylalanine or tryptophan. The D gene is left open where the match is weak. For some rows the clone size is stated as once, few or many, or as a class when expanded; others skip it.

v_call	d_call	j_call	clone_size	cdr3_nt	cdr3_aa
TRBV29-1	NA	TRBJ2-5	few	TGCAGCGCCGCCCCGGGACCCACCCAAGAGACCCAGTACTTC	CSAAPGPTQETQYF
TRBV4-2	NA	TRBJ1-3	NA	TGTGCCAGCAGCCAAGAGAGCAGGGTGGGATACACCATATATTTT	CASSQESRVGYTIYF
TRBV7-8	NA	TRBJ2-5	NA	TGTGCCACCGACCGGGACTCAGAGACCCAGTACTTC	CATDRDSETQYF
TRBV5-1	TRBD2	TRBJ2-3	few	TGCGCCAGCAGCTTTAGCGGGGTTGGCACAGATACGCAGTATTTT	CASSFSGVGTDTQYF
TRBV12-3/TRBV12-4	TRBD1	TRBJ2-5	NA	TGTGCCAGCAGTTTCCGGGACATGGGACAGCAGTACTTC	CASSFRDMGQQYF
TRBV10-3	NA	TRBJ1-1	few	TGTGCCATCAGTGAGTCGGCCTTGAACACTGAAGCTTTCTTT	CAISESALNTEAFF
TRBV10-3	TRBD1	TRBJ1-3	NA	TGTGCCATCAGGGGACAGGGCACTGGAAACACCATATATTTT	CAIRGQGTGNTIYF
TRBV5-5	TRBD2	TRBJ2-5	few	TGTGCCAGCAGCCGGACTAGCGGGGGGACCCAAGAGACCCAGTACTTC	CASSRTSGGTQETQYF
TRBV5-1	NA	TRBJ1-1	NA	TGTGCCAGCAGCTCGGGGACGGGTATGAACACTGAAGCTTTCTTT	CASSSGTGMNTEAFF
TRBV30	NA	TRBJ2-7	NA	TGTGCTCTCTCGTTGACTGGATACGAGCAGTACTTC	CALSLTGYEQYF
TRBV29-1	TRBD1	TRBJ2-3	few	TGCAGCGTTGTAAGGGACAGGGGAAAAGATACGCAGTATTTT	CSVVRDRGKDTQYF
TRBV9	NA	TRBJ2-3	few	TGTGCCAGCAGCCACCCGGGGGGCCTCACAGATACGCAGTATTTT	CASSHPGGLTDTQYF
TRBV15	NA	TRBJ2-1	NA	TGTGCCACCAGCAGAGACCTGAGGGGGAAGGGTGAGCAGTTCTTC	CATSRDLRGKGEQFF
TRBV12-3/TRBV12-4	NA	TRBJ1-5	many	TGTGCCAGCAGTTCCCGAAATAGCAATCAGCCCCAGCATTTT	CASSSRNSNQPQHF
TRBV7-9	TRBD1	TRBJ1-5	few	TGTGCCAGCAGCCTAGACAGGGACAGGCAGCCCCAGCATTTT	CASSLDRDRQPQHF
TRBV7-9	NA	TRBJ2-3	few	TGTGCCAGCAGCTTAGGAGACAGTTACACAGATACGCAGTATTTT	CASSLGDSYTDTQYF
TRBV5-1	NA	TRBJ1-1	NA	TGCGCCAGCAGCTTGGAGGTATTCGCTGAAGCTTTCTTT	CASSLEVFAEAFF
TRBV5-1	TRBD1	TRBJ2-7	NA	TGCGCCCGCAGCGTTTCAGGGACAGGGTCATACGAGCAGTACTTC	CARSVSGTGSYEQYF
TRBV3-1	NA	TRBJ1-2	NA	TGTGCCAGCGGCCAGGGGCGGGAGTATGGCTACACCTTC	CASGQGREYGYTF
TRBV28	NA	TRBJ1-1	NA	TGTGCCAGCAGGTTAAGGGGTTGGAACACTGAAGCTTTCTTT	CASRLRGWNTEAFF
TRBV20-1	NA	TRBJ1-2	few	TGCAGTGCTAGAGATATAGGACGGATCTATGGCTACACCTTC	CSARDIGRIYGYTF
TRBV4-1	TRBD1	TRBJ2-1	NA	TGCGCCAGCAGCCAAGAGGACAGGTCGTCATACGAGCAGTTCTTC	CASSQEDRSSYEQFF
TRBV7-8	TRBD1	TRBJ1-5	NA	TGTGCCAGCAGCGGGCCGGGACAGGGGCCTGATAGCAATCAGCCCCAGCATTTT	CASSGPGQGPDSNQPQHF
TRBV7-2	NA	TRBJ2-5	few	TGTGCCAGCAGCTTAGCAGCTGGGGCCCAGTACTTC	CASSLAAGAQYF
TRBV3-1	NA	TRBJ1-2	few	TGTGCCAGCAGCCAAGAGATGGGCAGGGGCGATGGCTACACCTTC	CASSQEMGRGDGYTF
TRBV7-9	NA	TRBJ2-5	NA	TGTGCCAGCAGTACCAGCCCAAGAGGGACCCAGTACTTC	CASSTSPRGTQYF
TRBV7-2	TRBD2	TRBJ2-1	NA	TGTGTCAGCAGCCCAGGGGGACTAGCGAGGTATAATGAGCAGTTCTTC	CVSSPGGLARYNEQFF
TRBV15	NA	TRBJ2-1	NA	TGTGCCACCAGCAGAGACGGGGACCTCTACAATGAGCAGTTCTTC	CATSRDGDLYNEQFF
TRBV6-2/TRBV6-3	NA	TRBJ1-1	NA	TGTGCCACCTTTGGGTACACTGAAGCTTTCTTT	CATFGYTEAFF
TRBV9	NA	TRBJ2-3	few	TGTGCCAGCAGCGAGGGGTTAGGAGCCACGCAGTATTTT	CASSEGLGATQYF